This passage covers 2 T cell receptor beta chains from one sample sequenced in a study of blood T cell repertoires in COVID-19. Method: immunoSEQ multiplex PCR; TCRdb's copy keeps in-frame clones and lacks some. The data show 100,000 to 150,000 clones, over 85% seen once. Sequenced sample: peripheral blood. The source is a man in his forties or fifties with active COVID-19.

This chain connects TRBV5-1 to TRBJ2-2, with 8 bases that match TRBD1. The germline gives CDR1 SGHRS, CDR2 YFSETQ. The J segment lost 5 bases and the V segment lost 0 bases, leaving 6 bases of the junction unmatched. CDR3 length equals 16 residues. The CDR3 DNA follows: TGCGCCAGCAGCTTGGCGGTCAGGGGGCAGACCGGGGAGCTGTTTTTT. Its translation is CASSLAVRGQTGELFF.

The table lists this clone with a few counts. DNA for the CDR3: TGTGCCAGCAGCGTAGGTAACAGGTCCTCTGGAAACACCATATATTTT. Translated, it gives CASSVGNRSSGNTIYF. The gene calls are TRBV9 and TRBJ1-3; possible D gene TRBD1, 5 bases. The CDR3 extends over 16 amino acids. Germline lookup yields CDR1 SGDLS and CDR2 YYNGEE. Trimming left V 0 bases short and J 0 bases short, with 10 bases between.